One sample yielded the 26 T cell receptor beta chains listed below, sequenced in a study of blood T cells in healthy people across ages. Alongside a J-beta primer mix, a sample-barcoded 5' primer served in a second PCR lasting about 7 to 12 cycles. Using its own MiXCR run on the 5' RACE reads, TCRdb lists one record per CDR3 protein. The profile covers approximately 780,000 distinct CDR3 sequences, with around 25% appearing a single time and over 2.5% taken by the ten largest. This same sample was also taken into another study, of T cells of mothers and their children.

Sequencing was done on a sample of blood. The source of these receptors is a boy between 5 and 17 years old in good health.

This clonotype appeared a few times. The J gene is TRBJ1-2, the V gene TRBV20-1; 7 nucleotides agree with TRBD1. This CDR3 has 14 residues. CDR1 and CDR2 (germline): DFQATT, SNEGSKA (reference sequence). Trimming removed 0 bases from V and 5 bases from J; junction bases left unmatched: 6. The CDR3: CSARDPGGFYGYTF. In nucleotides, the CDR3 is TGCAGTGCTAGAGATCCAGGGGGGTTTTATGGCTACACCTTC.

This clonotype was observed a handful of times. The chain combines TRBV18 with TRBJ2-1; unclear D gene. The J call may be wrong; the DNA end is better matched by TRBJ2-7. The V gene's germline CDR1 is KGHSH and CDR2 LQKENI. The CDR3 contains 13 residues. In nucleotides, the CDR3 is TGTGCCAGCTCACCACCGATGGACTACGAGCAGTACTTC. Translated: CASSPPMDYEQYF.

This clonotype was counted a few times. CDR3 DNA sequence: TGTGCCAGCAGCAACGGCAGGGGGTCCTCTGGGGCCAACGTCCTGACTTTC. This codes for CASSNGRGSSGANVLTF. The chain carries TRBV6-1 and TRBJ2-6; 7 bases agree with TRBD1. Germline loops: CDR1 MNHNS, CDR2 SASEGT. The CDR3 spans 17 residues. The junction had 8 bases not matched to a gene; V was cut back by 6 bases and J by 0 bases.

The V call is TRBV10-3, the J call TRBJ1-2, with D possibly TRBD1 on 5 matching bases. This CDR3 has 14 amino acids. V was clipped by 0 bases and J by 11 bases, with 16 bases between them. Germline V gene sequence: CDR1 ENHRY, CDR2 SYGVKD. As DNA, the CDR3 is TGTGCCATCAGTGAGTCGAGGCAGGGAGGGTCTTACACCTTC. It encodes CAISESRQGGSYTF.

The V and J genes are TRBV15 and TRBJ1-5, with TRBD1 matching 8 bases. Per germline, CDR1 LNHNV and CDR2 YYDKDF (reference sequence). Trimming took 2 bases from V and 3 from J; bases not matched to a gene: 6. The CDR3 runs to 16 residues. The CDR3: CATSRTTGENNQPQHF. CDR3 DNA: TGTGCCACCAGCAGAACGACAGGGGAGAACAATCAGCCCCAGCATTTT.

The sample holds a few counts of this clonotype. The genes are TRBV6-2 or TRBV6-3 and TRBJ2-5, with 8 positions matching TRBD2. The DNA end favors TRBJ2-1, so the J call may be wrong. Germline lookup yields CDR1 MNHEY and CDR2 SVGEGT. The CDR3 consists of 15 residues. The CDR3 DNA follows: TGTGCCAGCAGGCAAGCGGGGGCCCCCTTTTTGGAGCAGTTCTTC. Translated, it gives CASRQAGAPFLEQFF.

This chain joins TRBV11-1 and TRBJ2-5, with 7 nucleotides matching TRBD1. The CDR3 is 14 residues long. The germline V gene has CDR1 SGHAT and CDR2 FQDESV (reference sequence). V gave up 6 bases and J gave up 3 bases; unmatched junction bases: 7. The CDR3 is CASSSDRREETQYF. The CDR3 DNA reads TGTGCCAGCAGTTCGGACAGGAGAGAAGAGACCCAGTACTTC.

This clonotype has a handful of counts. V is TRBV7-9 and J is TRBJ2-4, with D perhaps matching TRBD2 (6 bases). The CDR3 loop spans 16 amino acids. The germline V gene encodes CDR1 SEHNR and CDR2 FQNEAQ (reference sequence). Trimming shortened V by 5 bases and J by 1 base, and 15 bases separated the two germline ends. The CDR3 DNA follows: TGTGCCAGCAGCCCCCAGGGCGGGATGGCCAAAAACATTCAGTACTTC. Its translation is CASSPQGGMAKNIQYF. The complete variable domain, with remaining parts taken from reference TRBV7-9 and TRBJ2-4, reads DTGVSQNPRHKITKRGQNVTFRCDPISEHNRLYWYRQTLGQGPEFLTYFQNEAQLEKSRLLSDRFSAERPKGSFSTLEIQRTEQGDSAMYLCASSPQGGMAKNIQYFGAGTRLSVL.

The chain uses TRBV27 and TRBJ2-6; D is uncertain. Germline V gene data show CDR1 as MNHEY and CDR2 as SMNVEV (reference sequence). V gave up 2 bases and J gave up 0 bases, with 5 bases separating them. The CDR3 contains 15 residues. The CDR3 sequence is CASSLLHSGANVLTF. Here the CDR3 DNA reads TGTGCCAGCAGTTTACTTCACTCTGGGGCCAACGTCCTGACTTTC. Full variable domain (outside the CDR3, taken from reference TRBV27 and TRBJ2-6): EAQVTQNPRYLITVTGKKLTVTCSQNMNHEYMSWYRQDPGLGLRQIYYSMNVEVTDKGDVPEGYKVSRKEKRNFPLILESPSPNQTSLYFCASSLLHSGANVLTFGAGSRLTVL.

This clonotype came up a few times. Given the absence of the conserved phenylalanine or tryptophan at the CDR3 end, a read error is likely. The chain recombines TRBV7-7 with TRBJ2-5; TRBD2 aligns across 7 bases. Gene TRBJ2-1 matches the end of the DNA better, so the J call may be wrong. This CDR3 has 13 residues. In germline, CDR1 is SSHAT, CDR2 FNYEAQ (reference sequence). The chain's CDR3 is CASSPGGGTEQFL. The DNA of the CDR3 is TGTGCTAGCAGCCCCGGGGGAGGGACCGAGCAGTTCCTC.

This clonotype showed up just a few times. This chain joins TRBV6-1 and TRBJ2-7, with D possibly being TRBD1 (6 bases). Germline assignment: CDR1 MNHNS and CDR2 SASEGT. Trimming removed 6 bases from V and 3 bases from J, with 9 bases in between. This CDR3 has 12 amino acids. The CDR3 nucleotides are TGTGCCAGCAGGAGGACAGACTACGAGCAGTACTTC. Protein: CASRRTDYEQYF.

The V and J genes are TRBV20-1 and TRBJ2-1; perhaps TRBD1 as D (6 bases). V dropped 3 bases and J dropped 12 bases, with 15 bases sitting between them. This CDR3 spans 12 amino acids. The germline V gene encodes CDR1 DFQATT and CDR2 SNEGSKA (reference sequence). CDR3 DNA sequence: TGCAGTGCTAGTCAGGGGAACCCTGTGCAGTTCTTC. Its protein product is CSASQGNPVQFF.

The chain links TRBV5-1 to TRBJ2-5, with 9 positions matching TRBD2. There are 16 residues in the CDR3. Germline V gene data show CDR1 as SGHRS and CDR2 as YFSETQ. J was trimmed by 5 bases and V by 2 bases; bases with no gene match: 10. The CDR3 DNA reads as TGCGCCAGCAGCTTCGAGGGTAGCGGGGGTTGGGAGACCCAGTACTTC. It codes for CASSFEGSGGWETQYF. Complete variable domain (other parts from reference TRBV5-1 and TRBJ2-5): KAGVTQTPRYLIKTRGQQVTLSCSPISGHRSVSWYQQTPGQGLQFLFEYFSETQRNKGNFPGRFSGRQFSNSRSEMNVSTLELGDSALYLCASSFEGSGGWETQYFGPGTRLLVL.

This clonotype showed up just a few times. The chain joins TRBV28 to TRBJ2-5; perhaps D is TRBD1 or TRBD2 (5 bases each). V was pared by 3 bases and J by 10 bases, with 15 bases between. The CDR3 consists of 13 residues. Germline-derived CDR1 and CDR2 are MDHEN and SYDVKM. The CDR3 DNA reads TGTGCCAGCAGTTTTGGGGACGAGGCTCTCCAGTACTTC. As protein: CASSFGDEALQYF.

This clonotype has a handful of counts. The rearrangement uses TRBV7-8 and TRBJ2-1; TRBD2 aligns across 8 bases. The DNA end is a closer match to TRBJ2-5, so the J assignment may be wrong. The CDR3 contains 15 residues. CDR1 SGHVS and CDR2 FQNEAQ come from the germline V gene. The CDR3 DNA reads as TGTGCCAGCAGCTTAGCTAGCGGGGAAGGAGAGACCCAGTACTTC. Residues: CASSLASGEGETQYF.

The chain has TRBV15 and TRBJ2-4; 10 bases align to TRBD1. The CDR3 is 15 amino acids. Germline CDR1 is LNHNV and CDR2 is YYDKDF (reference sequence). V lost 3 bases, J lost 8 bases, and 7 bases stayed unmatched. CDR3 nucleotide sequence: TGTGCCACCAGCAGGGGACAGGGGAGTACGGACATTCAGTACTTC. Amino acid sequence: CATSRGQGSTDIQYF.

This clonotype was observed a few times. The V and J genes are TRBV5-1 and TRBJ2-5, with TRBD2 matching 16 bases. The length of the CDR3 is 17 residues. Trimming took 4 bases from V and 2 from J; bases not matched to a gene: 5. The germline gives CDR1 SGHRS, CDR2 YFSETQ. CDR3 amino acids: CASSPPGLAGGQETQYF. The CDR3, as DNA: TGCGCCAGCAGCCCGCCGGGACTAGCGGGGGGGCAAGAGACCCAGTACTTC.

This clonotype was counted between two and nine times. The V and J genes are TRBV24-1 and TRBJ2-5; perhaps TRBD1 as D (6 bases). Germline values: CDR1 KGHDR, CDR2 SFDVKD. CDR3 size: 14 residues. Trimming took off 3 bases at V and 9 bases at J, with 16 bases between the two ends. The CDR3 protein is CATSDGGLRSAQYF. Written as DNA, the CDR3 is TGTGCCACCAGTGATGGGGGCCTGAGGTCGGCCCAGTACTTC.

The CDR3 sequence is CSVLRGETGANVLTF. In DNA form, the CDR3 reads TGCAGCGTCCTTCGGGGGGAGACTGGGGCCAACGTCCTGACTTTC. V gene TRBV29-1 combines with J gene TRBJ2-6, with 7 positions matching TRBD2. Germline trimming cut 6 bases from V and 2 bases from J; bases unmatched to any gene: 7. Germline lookup yields CDR1 SQVTM and CDR2 ANQGSEA. The CDR3 runs 15 residues.

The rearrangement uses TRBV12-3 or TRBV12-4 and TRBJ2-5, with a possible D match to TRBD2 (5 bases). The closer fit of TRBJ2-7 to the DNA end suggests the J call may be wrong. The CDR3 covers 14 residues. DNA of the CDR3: TGTGCCAGCAGTACCCCGGGAAACCTTAACGAGCAGTACTTC. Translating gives CASSTPGNLNEQYF.

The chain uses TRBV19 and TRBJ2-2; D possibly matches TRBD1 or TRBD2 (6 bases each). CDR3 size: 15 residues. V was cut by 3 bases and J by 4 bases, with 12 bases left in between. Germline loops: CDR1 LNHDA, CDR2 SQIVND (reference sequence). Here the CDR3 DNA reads TGTGCCAGTAGTATCGAGGGGGGACTCACCGGGGAGCTGTTTTTT. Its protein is CASSIEGGLTGELFF.

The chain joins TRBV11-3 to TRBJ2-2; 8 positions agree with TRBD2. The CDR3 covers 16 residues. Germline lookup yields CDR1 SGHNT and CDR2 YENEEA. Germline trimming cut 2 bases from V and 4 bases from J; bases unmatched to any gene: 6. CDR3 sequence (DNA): TGTGCCAGCAGCTTATTAGCGGGGACCTTCACCGGGGAGCTGTTTTTT. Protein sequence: CASSLLAGTFTGELFF.

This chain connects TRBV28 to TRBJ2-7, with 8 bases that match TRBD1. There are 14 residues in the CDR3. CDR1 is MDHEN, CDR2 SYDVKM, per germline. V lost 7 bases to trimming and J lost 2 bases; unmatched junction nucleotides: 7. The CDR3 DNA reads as TGTGCCAGCAAACGGGACAGGCCGACCTACGAGCAGTACTTC. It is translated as CASKRDRPTYEQYF.

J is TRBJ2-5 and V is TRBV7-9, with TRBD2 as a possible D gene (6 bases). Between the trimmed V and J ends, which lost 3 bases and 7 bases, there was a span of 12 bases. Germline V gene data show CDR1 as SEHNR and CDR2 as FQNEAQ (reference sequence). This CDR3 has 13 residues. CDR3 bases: TGTGCCAGCAGCTTGGGACTTGCTGTGACCCAGTACTTC. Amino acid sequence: CASSLGLAVTQYF.

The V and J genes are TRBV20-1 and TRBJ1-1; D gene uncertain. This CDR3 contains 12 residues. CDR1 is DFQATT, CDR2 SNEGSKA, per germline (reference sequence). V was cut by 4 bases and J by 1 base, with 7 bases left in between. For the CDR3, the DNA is TGCAGTGCTAACACACCGAACACTGAAGCTTTCTTT. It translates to CSANTPNTEAFF.

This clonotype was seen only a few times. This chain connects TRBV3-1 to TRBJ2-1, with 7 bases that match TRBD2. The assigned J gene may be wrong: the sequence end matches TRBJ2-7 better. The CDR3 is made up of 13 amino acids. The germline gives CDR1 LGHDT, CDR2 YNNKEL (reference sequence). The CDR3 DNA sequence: TGTGCCAGCAGCCATCTGGGGGGGGGCGAGCAGTACTTC. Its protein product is CASSHLGGGEQYF.